Described below is a single T cell receptor (beta chain) sequence and its context. This sample is part of a study of blood T cell repertoires in COVID-19. Repertoires were generated with immunoSEQ multiplex PCR, while TCRdb's copy carries only in-frame clones and drops some. Of fewer than 35,000 clones in the sample, 75% to 85% were seen once. Between the trimmed V and J ends, which lost 4 bases and 6 bases, there was a span of 12 bases. The CDR3 extends over 13 amino acids. This receptor was identified in a human donor in a cohort sampled during active COVID-19. The sample comprised peripheral blood. The V gene is TRBV12-3 or TRBV12-4, the J gene TRBJ1-1; D is perhaps TRBD1 (5 bases). This CDR3 is CASSWGPSSEAFF. In DNA, the CDR3 is TGTGCCAGCAGTTGGGGCCCCTCCTCTGAAGCTTTCTTT.